This T cell receptor beta chain was found in a study of metastatic and nonmetastatic thyroid tumors. Each patient went into thyroid surgery without having received any treatment. The V gene end was trimmed by 1 base and the J gene end by 6 bases; junction bases not matched to a gene: 4. CDR1 and CDR2 (germline): GTSNPN, SVGIG (reference sequence). The CDR3 spans 13 residues. MiXCR reprocessed the PCR reads for TCRdb. Of 13,000 or so clones detected, approximately 20% appear once; the ten largest clones hold about 11%. A note on this clone: Its antigen remains unknown.

Study results and caveats: Compared with benign nodules, malignant thyroid tumors were reported to have significantly higher TCR beta diversity in both blood and tumor.

The TCR originated in a female donor with papillary thyroid cancer or a benign thyroid nodule (not recorded which). Some clones in this sample may be carry-over from other donors' samples. The specimen was adjacent normal tissue. The chain combines TRBV30 with TRBJ1-2; TRBD1 aligns across 8 bases. The CDR3 nucleotides read TGTGCCTGGAGTGCAGGACAGGGTGATGGCTACACCTTC. It codes for CAWSAGQGDGYTF.